Listed below are T cell receptor beta chains from one sample, sequenced in a study of neurological immune-mediated disorders. TCRdb reanalysed the 5' RACE reads using MiXCR and keeps one entry per CDR3 protein. The repertoire holds about 18,000 distinct CDR3 sequences, with around 10% as singletons. Sequencing was performed on CD8+ T cells from blood. The receptors were sampled from a woman in her forties or fifties in good health. CDR3s include the opening cysteine and the closing phenylalanine or tryptophan. A D gene is named only where the DNA matches it firmly. Size is stated for part of the rows, as once, few or many counts, or as a class when the clone is expanded.

. | TRBJ2-7 | TRBV20-1 | . | TGCAGTGCTAGCCGTGGTAGCGAGTACGAGCAGTACTTC | CSASRGSEYEQYF
many | TRBJ2-1 | TRBV7-6 | TRBD2 | TGTGCCAGCAGCCTGACTAGCGGCCCGGTGAATGAGCAGTTCTTC | CASSLTSGPVNEQFF
few | TRBJ2-1 | TRBV5-6 | TRBD1 | TGTGCCAGCAGCTTCGGTGACAGGGTGGAAGGCTACAATGAGCAGTTCTTC | CASSFGDRVEGYNEQFF
medium-sized | TRBJ1-6 | TRBV9 | . | TGTGCCAGCAGCGTCGCTACGGCGACAGCGCCTAATTCACCCCTCCACTTT | CASSVATATAPNSPLHF
many | TRBJ2-7 | TRBV20-1 | TRBD1 | TGCAGTGCTAGAAACCGGGACAGGGGGCTCGAGCAGTACTTC | CSARNRDRGLEQYF
many | TRBJ2-3 | TRBV28 | . | TGTGCCAGCAGCTCTAAATACAGCACAGATACGCAGTATTTT | CASSSKYSTDTQYF
many | TRBJ2-7 | TRBV5-1 | TRBD1 | TGCGCCAGCAGCGACGAGACAGGGGGCTACGAGCAGTACTTC | CASSDETGGYEQYF
many | TRBJ2-2 | TRBV25-1 | . | TGTGCCAGCAGTGGATCCGGGACTTCGGCCGGGGAGCTGTTTTTT | CASSGSGTSAGELFF
. | TRBJ1-5 | TRBV13 | . | TGTGCCAGCAGCCACGGCCCCTCTCAGCCCCAGCATTTT | CASSHGPSQPQHF
many | TRBJ2-1 | TRBV7-6 | TRBD2 | TGTGCCAGCAGCCGCCCGGGAGTAGAGCGGGGGGGCTACAATGAGCAGTTCTTC | CASSRPGVERGGYNEQFF
many | TRBJ2-7 | TRBV12-3/TRBV12-4 | . | TGTGCCAGCAGTCCCCCAGGTTTGGTTTACGAGCAGTACTTC | CASSPPGLVYEQYF
many | TRBJ2-3 | TRBV20-1 | . | TGCAGTGCTAAGAGCCAGGTTTTTCTTTCTAGCACAGATACGCAGTATTTT | CSAKSQVFLSSTDTQYF
. | TRBJ1-6 | TRBV18 | . | TGTGCCAGCTCACCTAGGACGAGTGGGCTTAATTCACCCCTCCACTTT | CASSPRTSGLNSPLHF
many | TRBJ1-6 | TRBV12-3/TRBV12-4 | . | TGTGCCAGCAGTTCGCAACCGATTTCACCCCTCCACTTT | CASSSQPISPLHF
many | TRBJ2-3 | TRBV27 | . | TGTGCCAGCAGTCACCCGCCGGTCACTAGCTATTATTTT | CASSHPPVTSYYF
many | TRBJ2-3 | TRBV7-2 | . | TGTGCCAGCAGCTTAGAGGGTTCGGCAGATACGCAGTATTTT | CASSLEGSADTQYF
. | TRBJ1-5 | TRBV28 | . | TGTGCCAGCAAAAGGGGAGGGCAGCCCCAGCATTTT | CASKRGGQPQHF
many | TRBJ2-7 | TRBV7-9 | . | TGTGCCAGCAGCTTAGCGGGTTTCCCCGACGAGCAGTACTTC | CASSLAGFPDEQYF
many | TRBJ1-1 | TRBV29-1 | . | TGCAGCGTCGATACAGGGAGGGGCACTGAAGCTTTCTTT | CSVDTGRGTEAFF
many | TRBJ1-2 | TRBV11-2 | TRBD1 | TGTGCCAGCAGCCCCGGGACAGGAGCTTCCTATGGCTACACCTTC | CASSPGTGASYGYTF
many | TRBJ1-1 | TRBV7-9 | . | TGTGCCAGCAGCTTAAGGACAAGCGACACTGAAGCTTTCTTT | CASSLRTSDTEAFF
many | TRBJ2-2 | TRBV12-3/TRBV12-4 | . | TGTGCCAGCAGGGAGCTCTTGACCGGGGAGCTGTTTTTT | CASRELLTGELFF
many | TRBJ2-1 | TRBV6-4 | TRBD1 | TGTGCCAGCAGTGAGAGCGAGGGGGCATCCAATGAGCAGTTCTTC | CASSESEGASNEQFF
many | TRBJ2-7 | TRBV7-9 | . | TGTGCCAGCAGCTTAGAGCAGGTCTACGAGCAGTACTTC | CASSLEQVYEQYF
medium-sized | TRBJ1-1 | TRBV20-1 | TRBD1 | TGCAGTGCTAGGGCGACAGGGCAGGGCACTGAAGCTTTCTTT | CSARATGQGTEAFF
many | TRBJ2-7 | TRBV7-9 | . | TGTGCCAGCAGCCTGACCCCTAACTACGAGCAGTACTTC | CASSLTPNYEQYF
many | TRBJ1-5 | TRBV6-6 | TRBD1 | TGTGCCAGCAGACGACAGGGCCAGAATCAGCCCCAGCATTTT | CASRRQGQNQPQHF
many | TRBJ2-2 | TRBV28 | TRBD1 | TGTGCCAGCAGGGACAGGGGTGCCGGGGAGCTGTTTTTT | CASRDRGAGELFF